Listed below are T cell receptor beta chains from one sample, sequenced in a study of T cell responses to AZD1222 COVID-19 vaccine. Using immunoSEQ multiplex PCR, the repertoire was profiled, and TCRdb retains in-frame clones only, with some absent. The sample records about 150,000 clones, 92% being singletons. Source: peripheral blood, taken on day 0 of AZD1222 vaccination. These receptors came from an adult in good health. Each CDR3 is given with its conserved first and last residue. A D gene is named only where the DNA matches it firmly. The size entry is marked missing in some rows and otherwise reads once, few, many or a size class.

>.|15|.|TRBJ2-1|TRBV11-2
CASSLVRGNYNEQFF
TGTGCCAGCAGCTTAGTTCGAGGCAACTACAATGAGCAGTTCTTC
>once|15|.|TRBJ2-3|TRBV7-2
CASSNRAGSTDTQYF
TGTGCCAGCAGCAATAGGGCGGGGAGCACAGATACGCAGTATTTT
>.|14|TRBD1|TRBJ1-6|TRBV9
CASSAGTGNSPLHF
TGTGCCAGCAGCGCCGGGACAGGTAATTCACCCCTCCACTTT
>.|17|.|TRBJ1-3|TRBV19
CASSMNRRRSSGNTIYF
TGTGCCAGTAGTATGAACAGGCGTCGATCCTCTGGAAACACCATATATTTT
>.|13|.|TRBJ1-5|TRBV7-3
CASSLGGDQPQHF
TGTGCCAGCAGCTTAGGGGGAGATCAGCCCCAGCATTTT
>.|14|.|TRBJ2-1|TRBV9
CASSVAASYNEQFF
TGTGCCAGCAGCGTAGCGGCTTCCTACAATGAGCAGTTCTTC
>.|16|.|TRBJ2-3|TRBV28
CASSYHSGTSTDTQYF
TGTGCCAGCAGCTATCACTCCGGGACTAGCACAGATACGCAGTATTTT
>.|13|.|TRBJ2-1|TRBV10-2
CASSENTYNEQFF
TGCGCCAGCAGTGAGAACACTTACAATGAGCAGTTCTTC
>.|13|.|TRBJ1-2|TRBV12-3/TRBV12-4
CASSLGGWGGYTF
TGTGCCAGCAGCCTCGGGGGCTGGGGAGGCTACACCTTC
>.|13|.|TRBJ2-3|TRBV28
CASRTHGGDTQYF
TGTGCCAGCAGAACTCATGGGGGAGATACGCAGTATTTT
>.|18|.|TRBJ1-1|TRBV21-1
CASSKGVETGWGDTEAFF
TGTGCCAGCAGCAAAGGGGTAGAGACAGGGTGGGGGGACACTGAAGCTTTCTTT
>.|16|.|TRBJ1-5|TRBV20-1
CSASRGGAGGNQPQHF
TGCAGTGCTAGTCGAGGGGGGGCGGGAGGCAATCAGCCCCAGCATTTT
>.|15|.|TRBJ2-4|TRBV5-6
CASSLSGLAKNIQYF
TGTGCCAGCAGCCTTAGCGGACTAGCCAAAAACATTCAGTACTTC
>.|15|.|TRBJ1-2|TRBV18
CASSRDTSGDYGYTF
TGTGCCAGCTCACGGGACACGTCCGGGGACTATGGCTACACCTTC
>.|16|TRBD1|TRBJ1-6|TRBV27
CASMPRGTVNNSPLHF
TGTGCCAGCATGCCAAGAGGGACAGTAAATAATTCACCCCTCCACTTT
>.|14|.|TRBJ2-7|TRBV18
CASSEGTGGDEQYF
TGTGCCAGCTCAGAGGGAACCGGGGGCGACGAGCAGTACTTC
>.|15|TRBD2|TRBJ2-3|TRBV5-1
CASSLVQRDTDTQYF
TGCGCCAGCAGCTTGGTACAGCGGGACACAGATACGCAGTATTTT
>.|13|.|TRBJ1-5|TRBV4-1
CASSETGGDAQHF
TGCGCCAGCAGCGAAACGGGGGGTGACGCCCAGCATTTT
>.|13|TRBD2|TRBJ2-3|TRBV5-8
CASLAGGLDTQYF
TGTGCCAGCTTAGCGGGGGGTTTAGATACGCAGTATTTT
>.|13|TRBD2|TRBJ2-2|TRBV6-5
CASSRLAPGELFF
TGTGCCAGCAGTCGACTAGCCCCCGGGGAGCTGTTTTTT
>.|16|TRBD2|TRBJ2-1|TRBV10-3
CAISESLAGDEGEQFF
TGTGCCATCAGTGAGTCTTTAGCGGGAGATGAAGGTGAGCAGTTCTTC
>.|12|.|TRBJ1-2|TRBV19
CASSGTVYGYTF
TGTGCCAGTAGCGGGACGGTCTATGGCTACACCTTC
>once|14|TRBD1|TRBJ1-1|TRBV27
CASSYRGRVTEAFF
TGTGCCAGCAGTTACAGGGGGCGGGTGACTGAAGCTTTCTTT
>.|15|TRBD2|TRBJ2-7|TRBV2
CASSPLAGGLNEQYF
TGTGCCAGCAGTCCCCTAGCGGGAGGCTTGAACGAGCAGTACTTC
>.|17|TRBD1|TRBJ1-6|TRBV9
CASSVGDRGLGNSPLHF
TGTGCCAGCAGCGTCGGGGACAGGGGGCTTGGTAATTCACCCCTCCACTTT
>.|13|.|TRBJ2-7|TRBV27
CASSLSPFYEQYF
TGTGCCAGCAGTTTATCGCCCTTTTACGAGCAGTACTTC
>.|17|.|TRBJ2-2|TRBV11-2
CASSLDAGGLGGGELFF
TGTGCCAGCAGCTTAGATGCTGGGGGACTGGGTGGCGGGGAGCTGTTTTTT
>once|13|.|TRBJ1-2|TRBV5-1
CASSSPTLVGYTF
TGCGCCAGCAGCTCTCCGACTTTGGTGGGCTACACCTTC
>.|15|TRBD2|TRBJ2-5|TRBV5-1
CASSGGLAGGETQYF
TGCGCCAGCAGCGGGGGACTAGCGGGGGGCGAGACCCAGTACTTC
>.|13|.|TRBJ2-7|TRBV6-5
CASRAGGSYEQYF
TGTGCCAGCAGGGCCGGGGGATCCTACGAGCAGTACTTC
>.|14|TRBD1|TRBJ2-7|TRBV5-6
CASSGPGTGYEQYF
TGTGCCAGCAGCGGCCCCGGGACAGGCTACGAGCAGTACTTC
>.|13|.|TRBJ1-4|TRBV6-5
CASSPTTGGKLFF
TGTGCCAGCAGTCCGACAACCGGAGGAAAACTGTTTTTT